This paragraph covers one T cell receptor (beta chain) sequence. Its cognate antigen is unknown. PCR involved 60 Vbeta and 13 Jbeta primers. The assay was immunoSEQ multiplex PCR, and TCRdb's table has in-frame clones only and misses some. The sample yields more than 150,000 clones, approximately 80% seen once. This sample stems from a study of cytomegalovirus exposure and HLA in healthy donors. Overall study findings and caveats: A few chains tied to CMV proved CMV antigen-specific in vitro.

What was sequenced was PBMCs. This clonotype originated in a girl under 18 in good health and CMV-seropositive.

CDR3 nucleotides: TGTGCCAGCAGCGTTCCGGGACAGGGCCGTTATGGCTACACCTTC. Amino acids: CASSVPGQGRYGYTF. The chain has TRBV5-6 and TRBJ1-2; TRBD1 aligns across 9 bases. CDR3 length: 15 residues. CDR1 and CDR2 from the germline V gene are SGHDT and YYEEEE. V shed 4 bases and J 5 bases; nucleotides not matched to a gene: 9.